This TCR beta chain stems from a study of beta chain features in type 1 diabetes. This clone was seen a few times. As yet, its antigen is unknown. Study findings and constraints: Among patients with Type 1 diabetes, TCRB CDR3s were moderately but significantly shorter in every one of the four CD4+ subsets. The analysis here could not establish whether HLA type shapes TCRB rearrangement.

The entirety of the isolated RNA underwent reverse transcription, so expressed TCRB transcripts were sequenced. Produced via immunoSEQ multiplex PCR; TCRdb's table is partial and in-frame only. The sample records a few hundred thousand clones, about a fifth being singletons. Germline CDR1 is MDHEN and CDR2 is SYDVKM. The CDR3 consists of 15 residues. Between the trimmed V and J ends, which lost 3 bases and 0 bases, there was a span of 9 bases. The chain recombines TRBV28 with TRBJ1-5; the D gene is possibly TRBD1 (5 bases). This receptor was obtained from a woman aged 40-49 years with type 1 diabetes. The sequencing input was naive CD4+ T cells from blood. This chain's CDR3 is CASSFADSSNQPQHF. The CDR3 DNA reads TGTGCCAGCAGTTTTGCCGACAGTAGCAATCAGCCCCAGCATTTT.